A single sample gave rise to the 10 T cell receptor beta chains below, sequenced in a study of blood T cell repertoires in COVID-19. Clones were sequenced by immunoSEQ multiplex PCR, and TCRdb holds only the in-frame ones, with some missing. The table has 110,000 to 150,000 clones, just under 85% seen once. Material for sequencing was PBMCs or T cells enriched from blood (not recorded which). These receptors were collected from a woman between 40 and 55 years old who had recovered from COVID-19.

The chain joins TRBV5-5 to TRBJ2-3; D remains unclear. Germline lookup yields CDR1 SGHKS and CDR2 YYEKEE (reference sequence). The CDR3 runs 12 residues. Trimming stripped 1 base from V and 4 bases from J, with 4 bases between. CDR3 sequence: CASSLLSDTQYF. The CDR3 DNA follows: TGTGCCAGCAGCTTGCTCTCAGATACGCAGTATTTT.

The chain carries TRBV27 and TRBJ2-7, with a possible D match to TRBD1 (5 bases). Germline CDR1 and CDR2: MNHEY and SMNVEV (reference sequence). The CDR3 runs 16 residues. V dropped 1 base and J dropped 6 bases, with 19 bases sitting between them. The CDR3, as DNA: TGTGCCAGCAGTTTATTCCCGTTTGGGGCAGATAGCGAGCAGTACTTC. The encoded protein is CASSLFPFGADSEQYF.

This clone was seen just once. The chain is built from TRBV10-3 and TRBJ2-5; D possibly corresponds to TRBD1 (6 bases). The CDR3 loop spans 13 amino acids. The germline CDR1 and CDR2 sequences are ENHRY and SYGVKD. Trimming shortened V by 4 bases and J by 0 bases, and 6 bases separated the two germline ends. CDR3 DNA sequence: TGTGCCATCAGTGGGACAGACCAAGAGACCCAGTACTTC. Translation gives CAISGTDQETQYF.

The chain has TRBV18 and TRBJ1-6; TRBD1 agrees at 9 bases. After removal of 3 bases from V and 6 bases from J, the junction contained 6 bases not matched to a gene. Germline lookup yields CDR1 KGHSH and CDR2 LQKENI. The CDR3 runs 16 residues. The CDR3: CASSPLPGQGNSPLHF. In DNA form, the CDR3 reads TGTGCCAGCTCACCTCTACCGGGACAGGGTAATTCACCCCTCCACTTT.

The V and J genes are TRBV12-5 and TRBJ1-2, with no clear D. Germline CDR1 and CDR2: LGHNT and FRNRAP. Deletions cut 8 bases from V and 0 bases from J, with 4 bases between. The CDR3 has 11 residues. CDR3 DNA sequence: TGTGCTAGTCTACCTAACTATGGCTACACCTTC. Protein sequence: CASLPNYGYTF.

Comment on this clone: The junction departs from the called germline gene at one end, perhaps through a read error. The chain is built from TRBV7-7 and TRBJ2-3, with 10 bases that match TRBD2. Germline loops: CDR1 SSHAT, CDR2 FNYEAQ (reference sequence). There are 15 residues in the CDR3. This CDR3 reads CASSLVAGGYDTQYF. CDR3 sequence (DNA): TGTGCTAGCAGCTTAGTAGCGGGGGGATATGATACGCAGTATTTT.

This CDR3 is CASSGNTGELFF. CDR3 sequence (DNA): TGTGCCAGTAGCGGAAACACCGGGGAGCTGTTTTTT. This chain connects TRBV6-4 to TRBJ2-2; D might be TRBD2 (6 bases). Germline CDR1 reads MRHNA; CDR2 reads SNTAGT. Trimming shortened V by 9 bases and J by 2 bases, and 7 bases separated the two germline ends. This CDR3 spans 12 amino acids.

The chain recombines TRBV27 with TRBJ1-4, with 9 positions matching TRBD1. The CDR3 extends over 15 amino acids. CDR1 and CDR2 (germline): MNHEY, SMNVEV (reference sequence). V shed 5 bases, J shed 8 bases, and the junction held 9 bases outside the gene matches. CDR3: CASSPTGTGYEKLFF. The CDR3 region has the DNA TGTGCCAGCAGTCCAACCGGGACAGGGTACGAAAAACTGTTTTTT.

This chain connects TRBV15 to TRBJ1-1, with D maybe TRBD1 (6 bases). Germline-derived CDR1 and CDR2 are LNHNV and YYDKDF (reference sequence). Trimming cost V 1 base and J 4 bases, with 10 bases left between them. CDR3 length equals 14 residues. The CDR3 loop is CATSRVTGSTEAFF. The DNA for the CDR3 is TGTGCCACCAGCAGAGTAACAGGGAGCACTGAAGCTTTCTTT. The full variable domain, in which reference TRBV15 and TRBJ1-1 provide the parts outside the CDR3, is DAMVIQNPRYQVTQFGKPVTLSCSQTLNHNVMYWYQQKSSQAPKLLFHYYDKDFNNEADTPDNFQSRRPNTSFCFLDIRSPGLGDTAMYLCATSRVTGSTEAFFGQGTRLTVV.

This chain uses TRBV29-1 with TRBJ1-6; no clear D gene. Trimming cost V 1 base and J 9 bases, with 10 bases left between them. The CDR3 is made up of 13 amino acids. Germline V gene lookup returns CDR1 SQVTM and CDR2 ANQGSEA. This CDR3 reads CSVEAGAGSPLHF. Written as DNA, the CDR3 is TGCAGCGTTGAAGCAGGCGCGGGTTCACCCCTCCACTTT.